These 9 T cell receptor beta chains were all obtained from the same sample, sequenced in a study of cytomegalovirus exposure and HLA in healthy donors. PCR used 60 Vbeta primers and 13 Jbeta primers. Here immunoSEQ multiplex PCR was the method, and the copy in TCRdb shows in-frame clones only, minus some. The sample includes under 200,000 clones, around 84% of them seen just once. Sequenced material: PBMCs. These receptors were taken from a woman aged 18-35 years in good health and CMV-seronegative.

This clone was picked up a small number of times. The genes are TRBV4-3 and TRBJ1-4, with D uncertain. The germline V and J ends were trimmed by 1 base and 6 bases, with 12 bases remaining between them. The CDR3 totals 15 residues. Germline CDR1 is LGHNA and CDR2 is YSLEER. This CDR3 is CASSQAMAGYEKLFF. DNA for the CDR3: TGCGCCAGCAGCCAAGCCATGGCAGGCTATGAAAAACTGTTTTTT.

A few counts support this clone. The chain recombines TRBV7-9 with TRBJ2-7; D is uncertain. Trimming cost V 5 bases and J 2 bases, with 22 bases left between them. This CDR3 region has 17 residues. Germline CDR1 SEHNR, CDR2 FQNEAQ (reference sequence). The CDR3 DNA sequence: TGTGCCAGCAGCGCGCACAGAATAAAAAGCTTAACCTACGAGCAGTACGTC. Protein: CASSAHRIKSLTYEQYV.

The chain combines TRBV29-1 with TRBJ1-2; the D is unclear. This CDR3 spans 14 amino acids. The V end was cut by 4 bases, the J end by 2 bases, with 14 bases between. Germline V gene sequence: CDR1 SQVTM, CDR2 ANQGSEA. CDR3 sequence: CSVVGSGSNYGYTF. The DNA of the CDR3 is TGCAGCGTTGTCGGCTCGGGATCAAACTATGGCTACACCTTC.

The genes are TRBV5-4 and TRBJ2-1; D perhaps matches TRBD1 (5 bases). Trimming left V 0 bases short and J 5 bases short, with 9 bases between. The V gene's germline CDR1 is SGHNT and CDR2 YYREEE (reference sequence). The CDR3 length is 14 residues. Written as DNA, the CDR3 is TGTGCCAGCAGCTTGGGACAGAACAACAATGAGCAGTTCTTC. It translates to CASSLGQNNNEQFF.

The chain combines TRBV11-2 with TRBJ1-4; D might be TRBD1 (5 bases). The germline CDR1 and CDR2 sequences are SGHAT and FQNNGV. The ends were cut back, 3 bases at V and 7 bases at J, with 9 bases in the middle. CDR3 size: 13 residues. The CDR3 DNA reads TGTGCCAGCAGCTTTGGGGGGTCTGAAAAACTGTTTTTT. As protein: CASSFGGSEKLFF.

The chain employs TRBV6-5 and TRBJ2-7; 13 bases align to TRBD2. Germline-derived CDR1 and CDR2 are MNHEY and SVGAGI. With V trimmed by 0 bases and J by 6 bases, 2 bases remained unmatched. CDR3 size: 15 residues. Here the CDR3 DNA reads TGTGCCAGCAGTTACTCCACTAGCGGGAGGGGCGAGCAGTACTTC. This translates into CASSYSTSGRGEQYF.

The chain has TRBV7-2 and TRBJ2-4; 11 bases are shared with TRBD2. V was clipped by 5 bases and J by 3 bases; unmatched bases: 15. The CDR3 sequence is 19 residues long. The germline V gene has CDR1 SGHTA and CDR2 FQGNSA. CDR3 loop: CASSEQGVAGGPVKNIQYF. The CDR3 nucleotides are TGTGCCAGCAGCGAACAGGGGGTAGCGGGAGGGCCGGTCAAAAACATTCAGTACTTC.

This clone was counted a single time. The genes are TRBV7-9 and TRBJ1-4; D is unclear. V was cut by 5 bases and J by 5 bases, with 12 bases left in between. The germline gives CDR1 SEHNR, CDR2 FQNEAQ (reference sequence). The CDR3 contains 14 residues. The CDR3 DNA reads TGTGCCAGCAGCGAAAGAACTATCAATGAAAAACTGTTTTTT. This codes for CASSERTINEKLFF.

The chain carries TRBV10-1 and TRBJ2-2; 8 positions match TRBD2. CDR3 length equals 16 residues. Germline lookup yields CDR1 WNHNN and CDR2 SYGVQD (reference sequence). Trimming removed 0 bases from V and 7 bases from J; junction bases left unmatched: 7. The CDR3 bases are TGCGCCAGCAGTGAGTCATTAGCGGGATCCGGCGGGGAGCTGTTTTTT. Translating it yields CASSESLAGSGGELFF.